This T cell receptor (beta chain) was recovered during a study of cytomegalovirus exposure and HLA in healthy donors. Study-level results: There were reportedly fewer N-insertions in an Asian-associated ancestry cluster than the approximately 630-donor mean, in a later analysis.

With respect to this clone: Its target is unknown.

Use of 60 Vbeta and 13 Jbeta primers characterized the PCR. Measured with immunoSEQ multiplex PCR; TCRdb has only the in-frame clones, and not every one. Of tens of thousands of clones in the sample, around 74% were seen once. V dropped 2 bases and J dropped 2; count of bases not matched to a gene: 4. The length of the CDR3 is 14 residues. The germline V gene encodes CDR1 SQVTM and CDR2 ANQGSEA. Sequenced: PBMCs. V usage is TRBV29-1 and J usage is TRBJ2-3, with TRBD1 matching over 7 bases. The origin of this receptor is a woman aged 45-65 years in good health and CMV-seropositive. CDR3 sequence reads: CSVERQGDTDTQYF. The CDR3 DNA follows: TGCAGCGTTGAACGGCAGGGGGACACAGATACGCAGTATTTT.